This TCR beta chain is from a study of response to subunit inactivated influenza vaccine. Findings of the study overall: Each seasonal influenza vaccination, the authors suggested, recruits few new T cells.

Germline CDR1 and CDR2: MNHEY and SVGAGI. V was pared by 4 bases and J by 2 bases, with 2 bases of the junction left unmatched. The CDR3 is 15 amino acids. This clonotype appeared a few times. The target antigen is unknown. TCRdb itself ran the RT-PCR reads through MiXCR, one entry per CDR3 protein. The sample has approximately 500,000 distinct CDR3 sequences, over 10% seen once; the top ten hold around 13%. The source material was PBMCs from blood, sampled around seven weeks after vaccination. This chain uses TRBV6-5 with TRBJ2-1, with 10 bases that match TRBD2. The receptor was isolated from a middle-aged man who received an inactivated influenza vaccine. The DNA for the CDR3 is TGTGCCAGCAGTTCAGCGGGAGGGCCCTACAATGAGCAGTTCTTC. Protein product: CASSSAGGPYNEQFF.